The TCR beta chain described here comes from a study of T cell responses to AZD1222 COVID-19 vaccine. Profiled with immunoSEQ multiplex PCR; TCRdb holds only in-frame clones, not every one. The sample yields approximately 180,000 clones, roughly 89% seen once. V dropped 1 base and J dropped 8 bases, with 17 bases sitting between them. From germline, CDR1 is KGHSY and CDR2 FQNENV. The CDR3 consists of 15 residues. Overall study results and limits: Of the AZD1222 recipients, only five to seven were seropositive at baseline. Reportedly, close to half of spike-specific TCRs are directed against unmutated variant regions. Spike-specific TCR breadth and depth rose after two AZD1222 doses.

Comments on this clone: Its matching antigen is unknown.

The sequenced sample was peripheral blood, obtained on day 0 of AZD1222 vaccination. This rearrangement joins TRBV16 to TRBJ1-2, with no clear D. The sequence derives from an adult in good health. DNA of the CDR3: TGTGCCAGCAGCCAATTCACAGCCGCCGGGTCGGGCTACACCTTC. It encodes CASSQFTAAGSGYTF.